This T cell receptor beta chain was observed in a study of blood T cell repertoires in COVID-19. Overall study context: Some COVID-19 samples were acute and others convalescent; all came from the United States, Italy and Spain. PBMCs, B-cell-depleted T cells, or T cells provided the cDNA or gDNA that made up the material.

Per the study methods: It was from reference gene primer amplification that nucleated cell counts were estimated. The assay was immunoSEQ multiplex PCR, and TCRdb's table has in-frame clones only and misses some. Clone size and the V and J calls come from that table; the DNA yielded D and trimming. The sample contains some 31,000 clones, 85% of which appear only once. Sample: peripheral blood. The sequence was collected from a woman aged 60 to 75 with active COVID-19.

The CDR3 nucleotides read TGTGCCAGCAGAGTCGGGGGGACATTGAACACTGAAGCTTTCTTT. Its protein product is CASRVGGTLNTEAFF. The rearrangement links TRBV7-8 to TRBJ1-1, with TRBD1 as a possible D gene (6 bases). This CDR3 has 15 residues. Germline V CDR1 and CDR2: SGHVS, FQNEAQ. Trimming shortened V by 6 bases and J by 0 bases, and 14 bases separated the two germline ends.